This TCR beta chain was sequenced for a study of CD8 T cells in ankylosing spondylitis. Making the TCR beta libraries involved quantitative 5'-RACE with molecular barcodes. From the 5' RACE reads, TCRdb called clonotypes with MiXCR, one entry per CDR3 protein. The data show hundreds of thousands of distinct CDR3 sequences, 25% to 30% seen once. Study-level findings and limits: Typical of ankylosing spondylitis blood, it appeared, was a TCR beta motif of roughly eight highly homologous variants. The authors reported significant enrichment of disease-linked clones in matched ankylosing spondylitis synovial fluid. Earlier studies detected some motif variants in reactive arthritis synovial fluid and blood.

Details on this clonotype: Its antigen remains unidentified.

Germline V gene data show CDR1 as SSHAT and CDR2 as FNYEAQ (reference sequence). Deletions cut 6 bases from V and 1 base from J, with 15 bases between. The CDR3 runs 16 residues. Sequences were obtained from blood, either unsorted or a sorted T cell fraction (not recorded which). The chain employs TRBV7-7 and TRBJ2-2; no firm D call. This TCR came from a male donor with ankylosing spondylitis. The DNA for the CDR3 is TGTGCCAGCAGTTCCCTCGGCGCAGGGAACACCGGGGAGCTGTTTTTT. Protein: CASSSLGAGNTGELFF.